A few counts support the clone carrying this T cell receptor (beta chain). Its antigen is not identified. The sample comes from a study of beta chain features in type 1 diabetes. General study results and limits: HLA influence on TCRB rearrangement stayed unresolved here. Researchers report that Type 1 diabetes patients had moderately but significantly shorter TCRB CDR3s across all four CD4+ subsets. Insertions at VDJ junctions were less frequent in type 1 diabetes patients. These patients also deleted more nucleotides at the same junctions.

V lost 0 bases and J 1 base, leaving 10 bases between the germline ends. The CDR3 runs 15 residues. CDR1 is SGDLS, CDR2 YYNGEE, per germline. Sequencing targeted expressed TCRB transcripts, as all isolated RNA had been reverse transcribed. Deep immunoSEQ sequencing covered naive, central memory and regulatory T cell samples. This table comes from immunoSEQ multiplex PCR, and its TCRdb copy is limited to in-frame clones, with some not included. The sample contains roughly 500,000 clones, approximately 30% of which appear only once. The V gene is TRBV9, the J gene TRBJ1-2, with TRBD1 as a possible D gene (5 bases). This sequence was found in a man aged 18-30 years in good health. The source material was naive CD4+ T cells from blood. The CDR3 reads CASSVGGTVNYGYTF. The CDR3 DNA follows: TGTGCCAGCAGCGTAGGGGGGACGGTTAACTATGGCTACACCTTC.